Below, 15 T cell receptor beta chains from the same sample are listed, as sequenced in a study of early T cells in non-severe SARS-CoV-2 infection. TCRdb used MiXCR to reprocess the 5' RACE reads, holding one entry per CDR3 protein. Among about 67,000 distinct CDR3 sequences listed, around a tenth were seen once. The sequenced material came from whole blood. The receptors derive from an adult who was a healthcare worker with PCR-confirmed SARS-CoV-2 infection or an uninfected control (not recorded which).

This clonotype appeared many times. The J gene is TRBJ2-2, the V gene TRBV7-2; 8 bases match TRBD2. The CDR3 runs 15 residues. Trimming at V came to 5 bases and at J to 6 bases, leaving 8 bases not matched to a gene. Germline V lookup: CDR1 SGHTA, CDR2 FQGNSA. In DNA form, the CDR3 reads TGTGCCAGCAGCCCCGGACTAGCAGAGTCCGGGGAGCTGTTTTTT. Translation gives CASSPGLAESGELFF.

This clonotype was seen at least ten times. The chain links TRBV6-6 to TRBJ1-5, with TRBD1 matching over 8 bases. The CDR3 contains 14 residues. Losses at the gene ends were 6 bases for V and 11 bases for J; bases not matched to a gene: 12. Germline CDR1 MNHNY, CDR2 SVGAGI (reference sequence). The CDR3 nucleotides are TGTGCCAGCAGCCAAACAGGGGGGCAGGTGGCCCAGCATTTT. Translated: CASSQTGGQVAQHF.

A few counts support this clonotype. The V and J genes are TRBV12-3 or TRBV12-4 and TRBJ1-4; D is ambiguous. Trimming stripped 4 bases from V and 3 bases from J, with 15 bases between. This CDR3 region has 16 residues. The CDR3 DNA sequence: TGTGCCAGCAGTTCAACTCCGGGAACAGCTAATGAAAAACTGTTTTTT. This translates into CASSSTPGTANEKLFF.

This clonotype appeared many times. The gene calls are TRBV7-8 and TRBJ1-2; no clear D gene. The V end was cut by 1 base, the J end by 6 bases, with 15 bases between. Germline V gene data show CDR1 as SGHVS and CDR2 as FQNEAQ. There are 15 residues in the CDR3. The CDR3 coding sequence is TGTGCCAGCAGCTTAGGCCGCTCGGACGGGGATGGCTACACCTTC. Translation: CASSLGRSDGDGYTF.

J is TRBJ2-5 and V is TRBV29-1, with 10 bases aligning to TRBD2. J lost 2 bases, V lost 7 bases, and 4 bases had no gene match. CDR1 is SQVTM and CDR2 is ANQGSEA in the germline V gene. The CDR3 extends over 13 amino acids. The CDR3 nucleotides read TGCAGCGGAGCGGGAGGGGGGCAAGAGACCCAGTACTTC. It yields the protein CSGAGGGQETQYF.

This clonotype was counted only a few times. This sequence joins TRBV28 and TRBJ2-7; no clear D. V was trimmed by 3 bases and J by 3 bases, leaving 3 bases between them. The germline gives CDR1 MDHEN, CDR2 SYDVKM. CDR3 length: 11 residues. In DNA, the CDR3 is TGTGCCAGCAGTTTCCACTACGAGCAGTACTTC. It translates to CASSFHYEQYF.

Ten or more counts support this clonotype. This chain connects TRBV20-1 to TRBJ2-5; possibly TRBD2 for D (5 bases). CDR3 length equals 14 residues. V was trimmed by 0 bases and J by 7 bases, leaving 15 bases between them. Germline-derived CDR1 and CDR2 are DFQATT and SNEGSKA (reference sequence). CDR3 sequence (DNA): TGCAGTGCTAGAGATAGTTCGAGGGTCGGGACCCAGTACTTC. It yields the protein CSARDSSRVGTQYF.

The gene calls are TRBV5-4 and TRBJ2-7, with D perhaps matching TRBD1 (6 bases). The V gene lost 5 bases and the J gene lost 1 base, with 13 bases spanning the gap. This CDR3 spans 14 amino acids. The germline gives CDR1 SGHNT, CDR2 YYREEE (reference sequence). CDR3 residues: CASRVAQGSYEQYF. The CDR3 DNA reads TGTGCCAGCAGGGTGGCACAGGGATCCTACGAGCAGTACTTC. Looking up the rest from reference TRBV5-4 and TRBJ2-7 gives the full variable domain: ETGVTQSPTHLIKTRGQQVTLRCSSQSGHNTVSWYQQALGQGPQFIFQYYREEENGRGNFPPRFSGLQFPNYSSELNVNALELDDSALYLCASRVAQGSYEQYFGPGTRLTVT.

The table lists this clonotype with many counts. The chain uses TRBV5-1 and TRBJ2-3, with 12 nucleotides matching TRBD2. Trimming removed 2 bases from V and 1 base from J; junction bases left unmatched: 5. Germline CDR1 reads SGHRS; CDR2 reads YFSETQ. CDR3 length: 17 amino acids. The CDR3, as DNA: TGCGCCAGCAGCTTTATACTAGCGGGAGGAGGCACAGATACGCAGTATTTT. Encoded protein: CASSFILAGGGTDTQYF.

There are a few counts of this clonotype. This sequence joins TRBV14 and TRBJ1-6; D unresolved. This CDR3 comprises 21 residues. Per germline, CDR1 SGHDN and CDR2 FVKESK. Between the trimmed V and J ends, which lost 7 bases and 3 bases, there was a span of 31 bases. CDR3 protein: CASTFNPGPIIHPIYNSPLHF. CDR3 bases: TGTGCCAGCACCTTCAACCCGGGCCCGATAATACACCCAATCTATAATTCACCCCTCCACTTT.

This clonotype came up a few times. CDR3 protein: CASSSGLAVLNEQFF. CDR3 bases: TGCGCCAGCAGCTCGGGACTAGCGGTCCTCAATGAGCAGTTCTTC. This chain uses TRBV5-1 with TRBJ2-1; 11 bases agree with TRBD2. Germline-derived CDR1 and CDR2 are SGHRS and YFSETQ. The CDR3 is 15 residues long. With 3 bases clipped from V and 6 bases from J, the junction kept 5 bases outside the gene matches.

This clonotype was detected only a few times. The rearrangement joins TRBV6-5 to TRBJ2-5; TRBD2 matches at 11 bases. The CDR3 has 15 residues. CDR1 MNHEY and CDR2 SVGAGI come from the germline V gene. The trim removed 7 bases at V and 0 bases at J, leaving 4 bases unmatched. CDR3 in amino acids: CASKSSGGNQETQYF. In nucleotides, the CDR3 is TGTGCCAGCAAATCTAGCGGGGGGAACCAAGAGACCCAGTACTTC.

Many counts were recorded for this clonotype. V is TRBV10-3 and J is TRBJ1-4; D uncertain. This CDR3 contains 15 residues. Trimming pared 6 bases from V and 0 bases from J, leaving 11 bases between. Germline values: CDR1 ENHRY, CDR2 SYGVKD. The CDR3 nucleotides read TGTGCCATCAGCGATAACTTACCAACTAATGAAAAACTGTTTTTT. This translates into CAISDNLPTNEKLFF.

In regard to this clonotype: This sequence may be a read error, since a much larger clone differs from it by one base. The chain recombines TRBV30 with TRBJ2-7; the D is unclear. The CDR3 is made up of 12 amino acids. Germline-derived CDR1 and CDR2 are GTSNPN and SVGIG (reference sequence). The CDR3 reads CGWSGSSYEQYF. CDR3 coding DNA: TGTGGCTGGAGTGGTTCGAGCTACGAGCAGTACTTC.

There are many counts of this clonotype. V is TRBV15 and J is TRBJ1-4; D ambiguous. The CDR3 is 14 amino acids. Germline V gene sequence: CDR1 LNHNV, CDR2 YYDKDF (reference sequence). Trimming left V 8 bases short and J 2 bases short, with 12 bases between. The CDR3: CATQAGGTNEKLFF. For the CDR3, the DNA is TGTGCCACCCAAGCCGGAGGGACTAATGAAAAACTGTTTTTT.